The clone carrying this TCR beta chain was detected ten times or more. This sample stems from a study of T cells in Graves' hyperthyroidism and ophthalmopathy. Amplification of TCR beta CDR3 regions used RNA as the template. The HTBI primer set drove a first-round RT-PCR of the TCR CDR3. TCRdb reprocessed the multiplex PCR reads with MiXCR, giving one entry per CDR3 protein. The sample comprises hundreds of thousands of distinct CDR3 sequences, about a sixth of which are singletons, and roughly 14% rests with the top ten. CDR3 length: 15 residues. V lost 3 bases, J lost 12 bases, and 12 bases stayed unmatched. Germline CDR1 SNHLY, CDR2 FYNNEI.

The TCR was taken from a woman aged 18-29 years with Graves' hyperthyroidism. This sequence joins TRBV2 and TRBJ2-1; TRBD2 agrees at 9 bases. The sample was blood. The CDR3 bases are TGTGCCAGCAGTGACTGGCGGGGGGGAAACCAGGGGCAGTTCTTC. This gives the protein CASSDWRGGNQGQFF.